The clone carrying this T cell receptor (beta chain) was observed a few times. The sample is drawn from a study of T cells in Graves' hyperthyroidism and ophthalmopathy. TCR beta CDR3 sequences were amplified from RNA transcripts. HTBI primers were employed in a first-round RT-PCR of the TCR CDR3. MiXCR, run by TCRdb on the multiplex PCR reads, gives a single entry per CDR3 protein. The data hold some 720,000 distinct CDR3 sequences, with 16% observed a single time. With 0 bases clipped from V and 1 base from J, the junction kept 4 bases outside the gene matches. CDR3 length: 15 residues. Germline V CDR1 and CDR2: SGHRS, YFSETQ.

Sequencing was carried out using blood. The V gene is TRBV5-1, the J gene TRBJ2-7; 7 bases are shared with TRBD2. The receptor was isolated from a man in his late teens or twenties with Graves' hyperthyroidism. Written as DNA, the CDR3 is TGCGCCAGCAGCTTGGATGCGGGGGAATCCTACGAGCAGTACTTC. This encodes CASSLDAGESYEQYF.